The clone carrying this TCR beta chain was detected only a few times. Its antigen is currently unknown. Trimming cost V 3 bases and J 6 bases, with 11 bases left between them. The CDR3 length is 13 residues. Germline CDR1 reads MNHEY; CDR2 reads SMNVEV (reference sequence). The record originates from a study of T cells in localized non-small cell lung cancer. Findings and limits, study-wide: Peak T cell clonality was found in uninvolved adjacent lung, exceeding tumor.

Produced via immunoSEQ multiplex PCR; TCRdb's table is partial and in-frame only. The table includes 20,000 to 30,000 clones, approximately 86% detected once. The V call is TRBV27, the J call TRBJ1-2; D is perhaps TRBD1 (6 bases). The source material was peripheral blood, sampled before any cancer treatment. This sequence originates from a male donor at least 60 years old with stage II squamous cell lung carcinoma. CDR3 in DNA: TGTGCCAGCAGTTTTACAGGGACTGATGGCTACACCTTC. Its protein product is CASSFTGTDGYTF.